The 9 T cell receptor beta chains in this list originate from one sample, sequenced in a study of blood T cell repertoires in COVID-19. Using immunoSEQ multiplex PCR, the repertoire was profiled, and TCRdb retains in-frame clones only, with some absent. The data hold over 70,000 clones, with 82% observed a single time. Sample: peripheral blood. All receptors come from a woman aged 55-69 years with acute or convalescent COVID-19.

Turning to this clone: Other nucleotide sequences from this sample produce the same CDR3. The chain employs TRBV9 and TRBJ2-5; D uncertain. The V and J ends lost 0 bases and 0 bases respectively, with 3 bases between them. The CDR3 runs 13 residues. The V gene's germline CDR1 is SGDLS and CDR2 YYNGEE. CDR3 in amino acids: CASSVAYQETQYF. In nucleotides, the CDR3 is TGTGCCAGCAGCGTAGCTTACCAAGAGACCCAGTACTTC.

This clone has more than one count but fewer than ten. The CDR3 protein is CASRLAGVSGEQYF. CDR3 DNA sequence: TGTGCCAGCAGACTAGCGGGGGTTTCGGGCGAGCAGTACTTC. The chain links TRBV21-1 to TRBJ2-7; TRBD2 is the table's D call, not checked against the DNA. TRBV21-1 is termed a pseudogene. This CDR3 spans 14 amino acids.

In DNA form, the CDR3 reads TGTGCCAGCAGTGACGCCGGGGGGCCGTCAACGGATACGCAGTATTTT. Its protein is CASSDAGGPSTDTQYF. The chain recombines TRBV2 with TRBJ2-3, with D tentatively TRBD2 (7 bases). The CDR3 has 16 residues. V was clipped by 3 bases and J by 6 bases, with 19 bases between them. CDR1 is SNHLY and CDR2 is FYNNEI in the germline V gene.

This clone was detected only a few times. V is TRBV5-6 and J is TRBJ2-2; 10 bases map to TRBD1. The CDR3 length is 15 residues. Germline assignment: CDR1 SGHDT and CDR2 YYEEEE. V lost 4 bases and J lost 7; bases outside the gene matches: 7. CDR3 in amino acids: CASSATGTGVGELFF. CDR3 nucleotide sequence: TGTGCCAGCAGCGCCACCGGGACAGGGGTCGGGGAGCTGTTTTTT.

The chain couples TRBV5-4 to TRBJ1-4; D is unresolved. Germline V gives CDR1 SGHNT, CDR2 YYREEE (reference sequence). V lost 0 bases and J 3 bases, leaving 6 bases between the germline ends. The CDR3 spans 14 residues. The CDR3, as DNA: TGTGCCAGCAGCTTGGGGGCAGCTAATGAAAAACTGTTTTTT. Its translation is CASSLGAANEKLFF.

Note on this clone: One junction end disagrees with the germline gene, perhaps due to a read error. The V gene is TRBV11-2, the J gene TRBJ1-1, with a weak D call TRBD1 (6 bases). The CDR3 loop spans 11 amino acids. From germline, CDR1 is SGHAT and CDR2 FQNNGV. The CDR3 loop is CASSVGGLGNF. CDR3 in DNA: TGTGCCAGCAGTGTGGGGGGGCTCGGGAATTTT.

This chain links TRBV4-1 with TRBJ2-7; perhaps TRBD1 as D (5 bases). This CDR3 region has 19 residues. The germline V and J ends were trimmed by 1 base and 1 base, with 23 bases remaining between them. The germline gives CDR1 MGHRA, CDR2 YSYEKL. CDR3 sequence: CASSQVSVRESYGSYEQYF. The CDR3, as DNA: TGCGCCAGCAGCCAAGTCTCGGTCAGGGAATCTTACGGATCCTACGAGCAGTACTTC.

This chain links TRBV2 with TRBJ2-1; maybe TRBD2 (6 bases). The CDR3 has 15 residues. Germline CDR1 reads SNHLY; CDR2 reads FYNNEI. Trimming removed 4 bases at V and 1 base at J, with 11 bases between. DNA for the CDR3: TGTGCCAGCAGTGGGGCGGGACGGTCCTACAATGAGCAGTTCTTC. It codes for CASSGAGRSYNEQFF.

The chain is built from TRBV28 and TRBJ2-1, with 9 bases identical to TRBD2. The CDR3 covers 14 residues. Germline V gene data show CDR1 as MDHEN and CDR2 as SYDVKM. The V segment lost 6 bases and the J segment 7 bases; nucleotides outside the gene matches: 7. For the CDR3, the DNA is TGTGCCAGCAGAGAAGCGGGGGGCTTAAATGAGCAGTTCTTC. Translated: CASREAGGLNEQFF.